Below, 16 T cell receptor beta chains from the same sample are listed, as sequenced in a study of blood T cells in healthy people across ages (dated by TCRdb to the mid-2010s). Receptor amplification or capture employed 5' RACE. Instrument used: Illumina HiSeq 2500. The second PCR ran for roughly 6 to 11 cycles and used a J-beta primer mix along with a sample-barcoded 5' primer. TCRdb applied fastp at Q25 and MiXCR to the public reads, then kept only in-frame beta chains. Rows matching on CDR3 protein sequence are summarized as one entry with the most common DNA and genes. A total of around 280,000 distinct CDR3 sequences appear in this sample, roughly 26% of them only once. The ten largest clones represent around 29% of the sample. Specimen: blood. These receptors came from a woman in her 70s in good health.

The rearrangement uses TRBV7-9 and TRBJ2-5; 14 nucleotides align to TRBD2. Near its end, the DNA agrees better with TRBJ2-7, so the J call may be wrong. The germline V gene has CDR1 SEHNR and CDR2 FQNEAQ (reference sequence). The CDR3 extends over 16 amino acids. The CDR3 DNA follows: TGTGCCAGCGGTTCCCCTCGGACTAGCGGGAGGTACGAGCAGTACTTC. As protein: CASGSPRTSGRYEQYF.

This sequence joins TRBV28 and TRBJ2-7; 7 bases fit TRBD1. V was clipped by 4 bases and J by 1 base; unmatched bases: 7. Germline V CDR1 and CDR2: MDHEN, SYDVKM. The CDR3 runs to 15 residues. The CDR3 DNA sequence: TGTGCCAGCAGTTCGCAGGGGGTGGGTTCCTACGAGCAGTACTTC. Its translation: CASSSQGVGSYEQYF.

Only a few counts were recorded for this clonotype. V usage is TRBV9 and J usage is TRBJ1-4; no firm D call. The germline V gene has CDR1 SGDLS and CDR2 YYNGEE. The V end lost 9 bases, the J end lost 16 bases, and 22 bases lay between the germline ends. CDR3 length: 12 residues. The CDR3 nucleotides are TGTGCCAAGCACCTCGCTTACTCCAGGTGGTTTTTT. Its protein is CAKHLAYSRWFF.

The V and J genes are TRBV10-3 and TRBJ2-7, with TRBD1 identical over 9 bases. Germline CDR1 ENHRY, CDR2 SYGVKD. The CDR3 is made up of 12 amino acids. Trimming took 10 bases from V and 5 from J; bases not matched to a gene: 6. The CDR3 is CATGTGYDEQYF. The CDR3 coding sequence is TGTGCCACCGGGACAGGGTACGACGAGCAGTACTTC.

The chain carries TRBV5-6 and TRBJ1-1; no reliable D call. This CDR3 contains 12 residues. V was pared by 4 bases and J by 10 bases, with 14 bases between. Germline loops: CDR1 SGHDT, CDR2 YYEEEE. The CDR3 bases are TGTGCCAGCAGCCCCGGCGGTCGGGGAGCTTTCTTT. Protein sequence: CASSPGGRGAFF.

This clonotype was seen a few times. The gene calls are TRBV20-1 and TRBJ1-2, with D possibly being TRBD1 (6 bases). Between the trimmed V and J ends, which lost 5 bases and 9 bases, there was a span of 19 bases. The CDR3 contains 13 residues. Germline CDR1 and CDR2: DFQATT and SNEGSKA (reference sequence). CDR3 DNA: TGCAGTGCTTACAGGGAGGGGGGATACAGCTACACCTTC. It translates to CSAYREGGYSYTF.

The genes are TRBV28 and TRBJ2-5, with D perhaps matching TRBD1 (6 bases). CDR1 MDHEN and CDR2 SYDVKM come from the germline V gene. This CDR3 is built from 14 residues. Trimming removed 6 bases from V and 2 bases from J, with 13 bases in between. CDR3 DNA: TGTGCCAGCAGCCAATTTACAGGGCAAGAGACCCAGTACTTC. This gives the protein CASSQFTGQETQYF.

The V and J genes are TRBV15 and TRBJ1-3; no clear D. This CDR3 comprises 14 residues. Germline V lookup: CDR1 LNHNV, CDR2 YYDKDF (reference sequence). Trimming cost V 4 bases and J 1 base, with 8 bases left between them. CDR3 DNA: TGTGCCACCAGCACGGGAGGGTCTGGAAACACCATATATTTT. As protein: CATSTGGSGNTIYF.

The genes are TRBV20-1 and TRBJ2-1, with TRBD2 as a possible D gene (6 bases). The CDR3 covers 16 residues. Germline assignment: CDR1 DFQATT and CDR2 SNEGSKA (reference sequence). The V end was cut by 0 bases, the J end by 0 bases, with 12 bases between. CDR3 loop: CSARDIRETSYNEQFF. The CDR3 nucleotides are TGCAGTGCTAGAGATATACGGGAGACCTCCTACAATGAGCAGTTCTTC.

The V and J genes are TRBV21-1 and TRBJ2-5; the D call in the table, TRBD2, was not verified against the DNA. The DNA end favors TRBJ2-1, so the J call may be wrong. TRBV21-1 is a documented pseudogene. The length of the CDR3 is 19 residues. The CDR3 DNA follows: TGTGCCAGCAGCAAGCGATGGGGACGTATTTTCCGGGGGGGCAATGAGCAGTTCTTC. This encodes CASSKRWGRIFRGGNEQFF.

The chain uses TRBV5-1 and TRBJ1-4; D might be TRBD1 (5 bases). The CDR3 is made up of 15 amino acids. Trimming removed 4 bases at V and 8 bases at J, with 18 bases between. Germline loops: CDR1 SGHRS, CDR2 YFSETQ. CDR3 protein: CASSRGSGSEEKLFF. The CDR3 region has the DNA TGCGCCAGCAGCCGGGGGTCAGGGAGTGAGGAAAAACTGTTTTTT.

This clonotype occurred a few times. This rearrangement joins TRBV7-3 to TRBJ2-5; 10 bases map to TRBD2. V lost 2 bases and J lost 5; bases outside the gene matches: 5. CDR3 size: 15 residues. Germline V gives CDR1 SGHTA, CDR2 FQGTGA. The CDR3 loop reads CASSLSTSGIETQYF. As DNA, the CDR3 is TGTGCCAGCAGCTTATCTACTAGCGGGATTGAGACCCAGTACTTC.

V usage is TRBV6-2 or TRBV6-3 and J usage is TRBJ2-7, with 8 bases identical to TRBD1. Germline-derived CDR1 and CDR2 are MNHEY and SVGEGT. This CDR3 spans 15 amino acids. V shed 2 bases, J shed 2 bases, and the junction held 5 bases outside the gene matches. Here the CDR3 reads CASSYTGTGAYEQYF. DNA of the CDR3: TGTGCCAGCAGTTACACCGGGACAGGAGCCTACGAGCAGTACTTC.

V is TRBV4-3 and J is TRBJ2-3; TRBD2 matches at 8 bases. This CDR3 region has 16 residues. The ends lost 4 bases at V and 1 base at J; junction bases unmatched: 7. Germline CDR1 is LGHNA and CDR2 is YSLEER. The CDR3 reads CASSPLAGSGTDTQYF. For the CDR3, the DNA is TGCGCCAGCAGCCCCTTAGCGGGATCGGGCACAGATACGCAGTATTTT.

The chain carries TRBV6-1 and TRBJ2-1; 10 bases are shared with TRBD2. The CDR3 covers 16 residues. Germline values: CDR1 MNHNS, CDR2 SASEGT. V lost 8 bases to trimming and J lost 3 bases; unmatched junction nucleotides: 10. The chain's CDR3 is CASHGWGTSVYNEQFF. CDR3 in DNA: TGTGCCAGCCATGGTTGGGGGACTAGCGTCTACAATGAGCAGTTCTTC.

This clonotype has a count of ten or more. The rearrangement joins TRBV14 to TRBJ2-1; D unclear. There are 15 residues in the CDR3. Trimming cost V 5 bases and J 0 bases, with 11 bases left between them. Germline V gene data show CDR1 as SGHDN and CDR2 as FVKESK. CDR3 protein: CASSMLVASYNEQFF. The CDR3 region has the DNA TGTGCCAGCAGCATGCTGGTCGCCTCCTACAATGAGCAGTTCTTC.